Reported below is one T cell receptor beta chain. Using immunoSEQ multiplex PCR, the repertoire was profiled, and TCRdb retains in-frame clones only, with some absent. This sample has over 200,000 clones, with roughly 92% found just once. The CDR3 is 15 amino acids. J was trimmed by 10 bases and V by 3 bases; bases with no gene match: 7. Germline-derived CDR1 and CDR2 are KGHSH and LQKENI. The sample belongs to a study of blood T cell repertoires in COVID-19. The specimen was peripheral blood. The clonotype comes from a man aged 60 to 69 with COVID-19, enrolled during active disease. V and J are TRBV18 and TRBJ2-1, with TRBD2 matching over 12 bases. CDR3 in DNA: TGTGCCAGCTCACCTTCTAGCGGGAGGGCCGGAGAGCAGTTCTTC. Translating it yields CASSPSSGRAGEQFF.